One and the same sample provided the 29 T cell receptor beta chains below, sequenced in a study of OX40 agonist ivuxolimab in advanced cancers. Clones were read by immunoSEQ multiplex PCR, and TCRdb kept only the in-frame ones, dropping some. The sample consists of about 67,000 clones, about 85% of them appearing once. The specimen comprised CD4+ or CD8+ T cells sorted from blood, sampled in a trial of the OX40 agonist ivuxolimab. These receptors originate from an adult with an advanced solid tumor such as melanoma, head and neck, liver or kidney cancer.

This chain uses TRBV28 with TRBJ2-2; tentatively, D is TRBD1 (5 bases). In germline, CDR1 is MDHEN, CDR2 SYDVKM. The length of the CDR3 is 13 residues. V lost 6 bases and J lost 1, with 6 bases in between. CDR3 nucleotides: TGTGCCAGCAGGGGGCGGAACACCGGGGAGCTGTTTTTT. Translation: CASRGRNTGELFF.

The V call is TRBV7-3, the J call TRBJ2-3; TRBD1 matches at 8 bases. CDR1 and CDR2 from the germline V gene are SGHTA and FQGTGA. J gave up 0 bases and V 5 bases, and 4 bases lay outside the gene matches. This CDR3 is built from 15 residues. The CDR3 region is CASSVTGVSTDTQYF. CDR3 bases: TGTGCCAGCAGCGTGACAGGGGTTAGCACAGATACGCAGTATTTT.

The chain joins TRBV6-1 to TRBJ1-5, with 7 bases aligning to TRBD1. The ends lost 7 bases at V and 6 bases at J; junction bases unmatched: 9. This CDR3 contains 14 residues. CDR1 and CDR2 (germline): MNHNS, SASEGT. This chain's CDR3 is CASTEGARSQPQHF. In nucleotides, the CDR3 is TGTGCCAGCACCGAGGGGGCTAGGAGTCAGCCCCAGCATTTT.

The chain employs TRBV11-3 and TRBJ2-3; 9 bases are a match to TRBD1. Losses at the gene ends were 4 bases for V and 1 base for J; bases not matched to a gene: 6. The CDR3 is 16 residues long. In germline, CDR1 is SGHNT, CDR2 YENEEA. DNA for the CDR3: TGTGCCAGCAGCTCGAACAGGGGGCTAGGCACAGATACGCAGTATTTT. Amino acids: CASSSNRGLGTDTQYF.

The chain joins TRBV27 to TRBJ2-6; 7 bases map to TRBD1. The ends lost 8 bases at V and 2 bases at J; junction bases unmatched: 6. Germline assignment: CDR1 MNHEY and CDR2 SMNVEV (reference sequence). The CDR3 consists of 15 residues. The CDR3, as DNA: TGTGCCAGCCCCGACACAGGGGCTGGGGCCAACGTCCTGACTTTC. Translated: CASPDTGAGANVLTF.

This rearrangement joins TRBV28 to TRBJ1-1; D unclear. V was clipped by 8 bases and J by 7 bases, with 11 bases between them. The germline V gene has CDR1 MDHEN and CDR2 SYDVKM. The CDR3 runs to 11 residues. The CDR3 DNA reads as TGTGCCAGCGCCACCCTGGATGAAGCTTTCTTT. Amino acid sequence: CASATLDEAFF.

V and J are TRBV5-1 and TRBJ1-1; D perhaps matches TRBD1 (5 bases). V lost 4 bases and J 4 bases, leaving 17 bases between the germline ends. CDR1 is SGHRS and CDR2 is YFSETQ in the germline V gene. This CDR3 has 15 amino acids. CDR3 DNA: TGCGCCAGCAGCCCGGGGCCGGATTGGGGCACTGAAGCTTTCTTT. Its protein is CASSPGPDWGTEAFF.

This clone has a handful of counts. The chain uses TRBV4-2 and TRBJ1-1; no clear D gene. V shed 5 bases and J shed 0 bases, with 10 bases lying between them. The CDR3 contains 14 residues. Germline assignment: CDR1 LGHNA and CDR2 YNFKEQ. In DNA, the CDR3 is TGTGCCAGCAGCGCCAGCAGAATGAACACTGAAGCTTTCTTT. Translating gives CASSASRMNTEAFF.

This clone came up once. The V gene is TRBV6-6, the J gene TRBJ2-7; TRBD2 is a possible D gene (5 bases). CDR3 size: 15 residues. The V gene's germline CDR1 is MNHNY and CDR2 SVGAGI (reference sequence). V lost 1 base, J lost 0 bases, and 10 bases lay in between. CDR3 DNA sequence: TGTGCCAGCAGTTACTTCGGGGAGTCCTCCTACGAGCAGTACTTC. Its translation: CASSYFGESSYEQYF.

The chain couples TRBV2 to TRBJ1-4; possible D gene TRBD1, 6 bases. CDR3 length: 15 amino acids. The germline V gene has CDR1 SNHLY and CDR2 FYNNEI. Trimming stripped 0 bases from V and 8 bases from J, with 13 bases between. The CDR3 is CASSEAGGRLEKLFF. CDR3 nucleotide sequence: TGTGCCAGCAGTGAAGCCGGGGGGCGCCTCGAAAAACTGTTTTTT.

This sequence joins TRBV5-8 and TRBJ2-4, with D possibly called TRBD1 or TRBD2 (5 bases each). CDR3 length equals 15 residues. Looked up from germline, CDR1 is SGHTS and CDR2 is YDEGEE. V lost 5 bases to trimming and J lost 0 bases, with 12 bases between them. In nucleotides, the CDR3 is TGTGCCAGCAGGCAGCCCGGGACAGCCAAAAACATTCAGTACTTC. Encoded protein: CASRQPGTAKNIQYF.

The chain couples TRBV4-1 to TRBJ2-6; D not resolved. Trimming pared 0 bases from V and 0 bases from J, leaving 9 bases between. Germline V CDR1 and CDR2: MGHRA, YSYEKL. This CDR3 is built from 17 residues. The chain's CDR3 is CASSQDAQSSGANVLTF. CDR3 DNA sequence: TGCGCCAGCAGCCAAGATGCCCAGAGCTCTGGGGCCAACGTCCTGACTTTC.

This sequence joins TRBV5-4 and TRBJ2-1, with D possibly being TRBD2 (5 bases). V lost 0 bases and J lost 2, with 9 bases in between. The CDR3 length is 15 residues. Germline CDR1 and CDR2: SGHNT and YYREEE (reference sequence). The CDR3 here is CASSLGGGPYNEQFF. CDR3 nucleotides: TGTGCCAGCAGCTTGGGTGGAGGTCCCTACAATGAGCAGTTCTTC.

This chain joins TRBV27 and TRBJ2-5, with D uncertain. V was trimmed by 6 bases and J by 0 bases, leaving 2 bases between them. The CDR3 has 11 amino acids. Germline CDR1 MNHEY, CDR2 SMNVEV (reference sequence). The CDR3 DNA reads as TGTGCCAGCAGCCACCAAGAGACCCAGTACTTC. Translated: CASSHQETQYF.

The chain has TRBV7-2 and TRBJ1-6; D is possibly TRBD1 (6 bases). Germline assignment: CDR1 SGHTA and CDR2 FQGNSA. CDR3 length equals 16 residues. V lost 4 bases, J lost 5 bases, and 15 bases lay in between. Written as DNA, the CDR3 is TGTGCCAGCAGCTCTAGGGGGTTGCATAATAATTCACCCCTCCACTTT. It codes for CASSSRGLHNNSPLHF.

The V gene is TRBV28, the J gene TRBJ2-1, with TRBD2 matching over 11 bases. CDR1 is MDHEN, CDR2 SYDVKM, per germline. V lost 4 bases to trimming and J lost 14 bases; unmatched junction nucleotides: 13. The CDR3 is made up of 15 amino acids. In DNA, the CDR3 is TGTGCCAGCAGTTCAGTAGGACTAGCGGGCGACATCGAGTTCTTC. Residues: CASSSVGLAGDIEFF.

This clone was observed a single time. The chain recombines TRBV27 with TRBJ1-1, with D possibly matching TRBD1 (5 bases). V lost 5 bases, J lost 3 bases, and 19 bases lay in between. CDR3 size: 16 residues. In germline, CDR1 is MNHEY, CDR2 SMNVEV (reference sequence). CDR3 nucleotides: TGTGCCAGCAGTCCAAAAAACCCCGGGACGGACACTGAAGCTTTCTTT. Its translation is CASSPKNPGTDTEAFF.

This chain links TRBV6-1 with TRBJ2-1; 7 nucleotides line up with TRBD1. CDR3 length: 14 amino acids. The junction had 6 bases not matched to a gene; V was cut back by 6 bases and J by 4 bases. The germline V gene encodes CDR1 MNHNS and CDR2 SASEGT. The CDR3 is CASSPGTAYNEQFF. For the CDR3, the DNA is TGTGCCAGCAGCCCCGGGACAGCATACAATGAGCAGTTCTTC.

In this sample, this clone turned up a few times. This sequence joins TRBV14 and TRBJ1-1; 7 nucleotides line up with TRBD1. V shed 3 bases and J 11 bases; nucleotides not matched to a gene: 9. Germline loops: CDR1 SGHDN, CDR2 FVKESK. This CDR3 has 13 residues. The CDR3 region is CASSQEQGRRAFF. The CDR3 DNA sequence: TGTGCCAGCAGCCAGGAACAGGGGCGGCGGGCTTTCTTT.

The chain has TRBV9 and TRBJ2-1, with a weak D call TRBD2 (5 bases). Trimming removed 0 bases at V and 5 bases at J, with 15 bases between. Germline V lookup: CDR1 SGDLS, CDR2 YYNGEE. The CDR3 runs 16 residues. CDR3: CASSVAWASTNNEQFF. In DNA, the CDR3 is TGTGCCAGCAGCGTAGCTTGGGCTAGCACTAACAATGAGCAGTTCTTC.

The rearrangement uses TRBV5-6 and TRBJ2-7; 10 bases fit TRBD2. The V gene end was trimmed by 6 bases and the J gene end by 0 bases; junction bases not matched to a gene: 6. The CDR3 is 15 amino acids. CDR1 and CDR2 from the germline V gene are SGHDT and YYEEEE. This CDR3 is CASTRLAGLSYEQYF. CDR3 nucleotides: TGTGCCAGCACCAGACTAGCGGGCCTCTCCTACGAGCAGTACTTC.

The chain combines TRBV7-8 with TRBJ2-7, with 7 bases fitting TRBD1. Losses at the gene ends were 5 bases for V and 4 bases for J; bases not matched to a gene: 14. Germline V CDR1 and CDR2: SGHVS, FQNEAQ. This CDR3 comprises 16 residues. The CDR3 reads CASSPTPDRARYEQYF. The CDR3 nucleotides are TGTGCCAGCAGCCCTACCCCAGACAGGGCCCGATACGAGCAGTACTTC.

The chain has TRBV11-2 and TRBJ2-7, with 7 bases fitting TRBD1. V trimming: 0 bases; J trimming: 2 bases; junction bases outside the gene matches: 7. The CDR3 covers 16 residues. From germline, CDR1 is SGHAT and CDR2 FQNNGV. The CDR3, as DNA: TGTGCCAGCAGCTTAGACTCCTCTGGGACAGCCTACGAGCAGTACTTC. This translates into CASSLDSSGTAYEQYF.

V usage is TRBV30 and J usage is TRBJ1-1, with D hard to call. V was clipped by 2 bases and J by 1 base, with 8 bases between them. In germline, CDR1 is GTSNPN, CDR2 SVGIG (reference sequence). The CDR3 is made up of 13 amino acids. The DNA for the CDR3 is TGTGCCTGGAGTCGCCCGGGGAACACTGAAGCTTTCTTT. Residues: CAWSRPGNTEAFF.

This chain uses TRBV18 with TRBJ2-7; 12 bases match TRBD2. Germline V CDR1 and CDR2: KGHSH, LQKENI. V lost 0 bases and J lost 1; bases outside the gene matches: 4. There are 17 residues in the CDR3. The CDR3 bases are TGTGCCAGCTCACCACCCCAGGGACTAGCGGGTTCCTACGAGCAGTACTTC. Amino acids: CASSPPQGLAGSYEQYF.

In DNA, the CDR3 is TGTGCCAGCAGCCAAGTCGTTGGGGGAGGCTATGGCTACACCTTC. This encodes CASSQVVGGGYGYTF. The chain is built from TRBV14 and TRBJ1-2; D is perhaps TRBD1 (5 bases). V dropped 1 base and J dropped 4 bases, with 13 bases sitting between them. Germline CDR1 is SGHDN and CDR2 is FVKESK. CDR3 size: 15 residues.

The V gene is TRBV10-3, the J gene TRBJ2-7; 7 nucleotides match TRBD1. The V segment lost 2 bases and the J segment 0 bases; nucleotides outside the gene matches: 7. Germline CDR1 reads ENHRY; CDR2 reads SYGVKD. The CDR3 has 16 residues. The CDR3 is CAISEPKGQNSYEQYF. The CDR3 bases are TGTGCCATCAGTGAGCCGAAGGGACAGAACTCCTACGAGCAGTACTTC.

The rearrangement uses TRBV11-2 and TRBJ2-1, with D possibly TRBD1 on 6 matching bases. CDR3 length: 15 amino acids. The V and J ends lost 5 bases and 0 bases respectively, with 11 bases between them. Germline values: CDR1 SGHAT, CDR2 FQNNGV. The CDR3 nucleotides are TGTGCCAGCAGCCGAGGACAGAGCTCCTACAATGAGCAGTTCTTC. Residues: CASSRGQSSYNEQFF. The variable domain in full, with the rest retrieved from reference TRBV11-2 and TRBJ2-1, is EAGVAQSPRYKIIEKRQSVAFWCNPISGHATLYWYQQILGQGPKLLIQFQNNGVVDDSQLPKDRFSAERLKGVDSTLKIQPAKLEDSAVYLCASSRGQSSYNEQFFGPGTRLTVL.

The chain is built from TRBV7-2 and TRBJ2-6; D could derive from TRBD1 or TRBD2 (5 bases each). Germline V gene lookup returns CDR1 SGHTA and CDR2 FQGNSA. The ends were cut back, 1 base at V and 0 bases at J, with 10 bases in the middle. This CDR3 is built from 17 residues. The CDR3 spells CASSLGGPISGANVLTF. In DNA, the CDR3 is TGTGCCAGCAGCTTAGGGGGACCCATCTCTGGGGCCAACGTCCTGACTTTC.